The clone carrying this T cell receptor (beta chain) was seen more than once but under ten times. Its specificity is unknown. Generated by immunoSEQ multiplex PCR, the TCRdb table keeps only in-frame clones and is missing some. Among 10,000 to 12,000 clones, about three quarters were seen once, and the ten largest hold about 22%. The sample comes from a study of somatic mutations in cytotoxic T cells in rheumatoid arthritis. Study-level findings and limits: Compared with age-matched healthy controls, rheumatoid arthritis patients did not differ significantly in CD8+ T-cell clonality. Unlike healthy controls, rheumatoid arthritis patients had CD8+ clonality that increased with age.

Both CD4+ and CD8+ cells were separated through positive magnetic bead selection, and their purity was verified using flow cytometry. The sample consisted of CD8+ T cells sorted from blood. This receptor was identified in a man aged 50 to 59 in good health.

CDR3 sequence: CASSEIVSDLGYGYTF. As DNA, the CDR3 is TGTGCCAGCAGTGAAATCGTCTCAGATCTTGGCTATGGCTACACCTTC. The V and J genes are TRBV6-1 and TRBJ1-2, with no clear D. CDR1 and CDR2 (germline): MNHNS, SASEGT. The V end was cut by 2 bases, the J end by 4 bases, with 17 bases between. The CDR3 length is 16 residues.